In its sample, the clone carrying this T cell receptor beta chain was seen once. The data were taken from a study of blood T cells in healthy people across ages. Together with a sample-barcoded 5' primer, a J-beta primer mix was included in a second PCR lasting about 6 to 11 cycles. A template-switch adaptor that had 12 random nucleotides put a tag on each cDNA molecule. TCRdb fed the 5' RACE reads into MiXCR, producing one record per CDR3 protein. The table shows about 670,000 distinct CDR3 sequences, with under 65% occurring only once. The CDR3 length is 14 residues. Germline CDR1 DFQATT, CDR2 SNEGSKA (reference sequence). The V end lost 0 bases, the J end lost 0 bases, and 8 bases lay between the germline ends. Individuals who donated were healthy Caucasians from Russia aged about 6 to 100.

This receptor was taken from an elderly woman in good health. The sample comprised blood. The chain joins TRBV20-1 to TRBJ1-1; weak D call: TRBD1 (5 bases). The CDR3 is CSAREGTLNTEAFF. The CDR3, as DNA: TGCAGTGCTAGAGAAGGGACGTTGAACACTGAAGCTTTCTTT.